The 25 T cell receptor beta chains reported below all come from one sample, sequenced in a study of blood T cells in healthy people across ages. Together with a sample-barcoded 5' primer, a J-beta primer mix was included in a second PCR lasting roughly 6 to 12 cycles. Each CDR3 protein is one row after TCRdb ran MiXCR on the 5' RACE reads. The sample lists about 800,000 distinct CDR3 sequences; about 25% were seen once. This sample was also put to use in a study of T cells of mothers and their children.

Sample: blood. The receptor source for this set is a boy aged 5-17 years in good health.

V is TRBV4-2 and J is TRBJ1-3; no clear D gene. Deletions cut 2 bases from V and 5 bases from J, with 10 bases between. This CDR3 has 14 residues. The germline V gene has CDR1 LGHNA and CDR2 YNFKEQ. CDR3 sequence reads: CASSQSVGRNTIYF. The DNA for the CDR3 is TGTGCCAGCAGCCAAAGTGTCGGACGAAACACCATATATTTT.

The gene calls are TRBV27 and TRBJ2-7, with TRBD2 matching over 7 bases. The V gene end was trimmed by 0 bases and the J gene end by 5 bases; junction bases not matched to a gene: 7. The V gene's germline CDR1 is MNHEY and CDR2 SMNVEV (reference sequence). This CDR3 contains 15 residues. CDR3 sequence (DNA): TGTGCCAGCAGTTTATCGGTGGGAGGGTACCACGAGCAGTACTTC. It codes for CASSLSVGGYHEQYF.

V usage is TRBV29-1 and J usage is TRBJ1-1; weak D call: TRBD1 (5 bases). The CDR3 is 15 amino acids. V was clipped by 7 bases and J by 3 bases, with 21 bases between them. The germline V gene encodes CDR1 SQVTM and CDR2 ANQGSEA. The CDR3 loop reads CSAKPAWGKDTEAFF. CDR3 coding DNA: TGCAGCGCCAAACCTGCCTGGGGGAAAGACACTGAAGCTTTCTTT. Complete variable domain (other parts from reference TRBV29-1 and TRBJ1-1): SAVISQKPSRDICQRGTSLTIQCQVDSQVTMMFWYRQQPGQSLTLIATANQGSEATYESGFVIDKFPISRPNLTFSTLTVSNMSPEDSSIYLCSAKPAWGKDTEAFFGQGTRLTVV.

The V gene is TRBV3-1, the J gene TRBJ2-7; 9 bases map to TRBD2. Germline CDR1 reads LGHDT; CDR2 reads YNNKEL (reference sequence). The CDR3 covers 15 residues. V was clipped by 4 bases and J by 6 bases; unmatched bases: 10. In nucleotides, the CDR3 is TGTGCCAGCAGCCCATCGCTAGCGGGATACGGCGAGCAGTACTTC. Its protein is CASSPSLAGYGEQYF.

The gene calls are TRBV7-9 and TRBJ1-6; D is unclear. CDR1 SEHNR and CDR2 FQNEAQ come from the germline V gene (reference sequence). V gave up 3 bases and J gave up 9 bases, with 6 bases separating them. This CDR3 contains 12 residues. CDR3 sequence reads: CASSLMGSPLHF. The CDR3 region has the DNA TGTGCCAGCAGCTTGATGGGTTCACCCCTCCACTTT.

This chain uses TRBV27 with TRBJ2-1; D may match TRBD1 or TRBD2 (5 bases each). The CDR3 is made up of 15 amino acids. Looked up from germline, CDR1 is MNHEY and CDR2 is SMNVEV (reference sequence). The V gene lost 4 bases and the J gene lost 3 bases, with 13 bases spanning the gap. CDR3 loop: CASSSMGTGYNEQFF. The CDR3 coding sequence is TGTGCCAGCAGTTCTATGGGGACGGGCTACAATGAGCAGTTCTTC.

The CDR3, as DNA: TGTGCCAGCAGCCCAGCCTCAGGGACCCAGTACTTC. It is translated as CASSPASGTQYF. V is TRBV7-2 and J is TRBJ2-5; D call uncertain. V was pared by 5 bases and J by 7 bases, with 11 bases between. Per germline, CDR1 SGHTA and CDR2 FQGNSA. CDR3 length: 12 residues.

Only a few counts were recorded for this clonotype. The final CDR3 position lacks the conserved phenylalanine or tryptophan, pointing to a likely read error. V is TRBV20-1 and J is TRBJ1-5, with D perhaps TRBD1 (5 bases). CDR1 and CDR2 from the germline V gene are DFQATT and SNEGSKA (reference sequence). The CDR3 consists of 15 residues. Trimming shortened V by 0 bases and J by 2 bases, and 11 bases separated the two germline ends. The DNA of the CDR3 is TGCAGTGCTAGAGATCCGGGGCAGGGCAATCAGCCCCAGCATTCT. It encodes CSARDPGQGNQPQHS.

This clonotype was counted only a few times. The chain combines TRBV28 with TRBJ1-1, with 8 bases identical to TRBD1. The J segment lost 0 bases and the V segment lost 3 bases, leaving 3 bases of the junction unmatched. Germline V gene data show CDR1 as MDHEN and CDR2 as SYDVKM. The CDR3 is made up of 15 amino acids. The CDR3 region has the DNA TGTGCCAGCAGTTTTCAGGGGGCCCTGAACACTGAAGCTTTCTTT. Amino acids: CASSFQGALNTEAFF.

The V and J genes are TRBV3-1 and TRBJ2-7; D gene uncertain. The CDR3 runs to 12 residues. Germline lookup yields CDR1 LGHDT and CDR2 YNNKEL (reference sequence). Trimming took off 2 bases at V and 5 bases at J, with 7 bases between the two ends. The CDR3 bases are TGTGCCAGCAGCCAAAGGCGTGACGAGCAGTACTTC. Translated: CASSQRRDEQYF.

This chain connects TRBV7-9 to TRBJ1-1; tentative D call: TRBD1 (5 bases). The V gene lost 5 bases and the J gene lost 4 bases, with 17 bases spanning the gap. This CDR3 is built from 15 residues. Germline assignment: CDR1 SEHNR and CDR2 FQNEAQ (reference sequence). The CDR3 loop is CASSPPRGLGTEAFF. CDR3 nucleotides: TGTGCCAGCAGCCCCCCCCGGGGCTTGGGCACTGAAGCTTTCTTT.

Regarding this clonotype: The junction does not match germline at one end; this may be a read error. Written as DNA, the CDR3 is TGCGCCAGCAGCCAAGCCCGGGGGACTGAATATTACTATGGCCACACCTTC. It specifies CASSQARGTEYYYGHTF. This chain connects TRBV4-3 to TRBJ1-2; D is perhaps TRBD1 (5 bases). Germline V gives CDR1 LGHNA, CDR2 YSLEER. The CDR3 loop spans 17 amino acids.

V usage is TRBV28 and J usage is TRBJ1-2; 10 nucleotides agree with TRBD1. The germline V gene encodes CDR1 MDHEN and CDR2 SYDVKM. V lost 3 bases to trimming and J lost 8 bases; unmatched junction nucleotides: 6. The CDR3 is 14 amino acids. CDR3 loop: CASSFAGQGRGYTF. The CDR3 DNA is TGTGCCAGCAGTTTCGCGGGACAGGGGAGAGGCTACACCTTC.

This chain uses TRBV28 with TRBJ1-6; maybe TRBD1 (5 bases). Germline V gene lookup returns CDR1 MDHEN and CDR2 SYDVKM. The CDR3 loop spans 14 amino acids. Trimming stripped 2 bases from V and 10 bases from J, with 12 bases between. DNA of the CDR3: TGTGCCAGCAGTTTAAGGCAGGGTCAATCACCCCTCCACTTT. It yields the protein CASSLRQGQSPLHF.

The chain is built from TRBV7-2 and TRBJ2-7; maybe TRBD1 (5 bases). TRBJ2-5 explains the end of the DNA better; the J call may be wrong. The germline V gene has CDR1 SGHTA and CDR2 FQGNSA. This CDR3 comprises 15 residues. CDR3 loop: CASSLATVYQETQYF. In DNA, the CDR3 is TGTGCCAGCAGCTTAGCGACAGTGTACCAAGAGACCCAGTACTTC.

The table lists this clonotype with a few counts. V is TRBV29-1 and J is TRBJ2-6; D is uncertain. V lost 7 bases, J lost 2 bases, and 12 bases lay in between. Germline V gene lookup returns CDR1 SQVTM and CDR2 ANQGSEA. The CDR3 consists of 14 residues. CDR3 DNA: TGCAGCGCTCTAAGTGGGCCTGGGGCCAACGTCCTGACTTTC. It is translated as CSALSGPGANVLTF.

This clonotype was counted only a few times. The CDR3 region is CASNWTVSYEQYF. The DNA of the CDR3 is TGTGCCAGCAACTGGACGGTGTCCTACGAGCAGTACTTC. The chain joins TRBV7-2 to TRBJ2-5; unclear D gene. The J call may be in error: the DNA end matches TRBJ2-7 better. Germline V gives CDR1 SGHTA, CDR2 FQGNSA. This CDR3 spans 13 amino acids.

The gene calls are TRBV5-1 and TRBJ2-5, with 7 bases lining up with TRBD2. CDR3 length: 16 amino acids. Per germline, CDR1 SGHRS and CDR2 YFSETQ. V shed 7 bases, J shed 1 base, and the junction held 13 bases outside the gene matches. The CDR3 sequence is CASGEAASGFQETQYF. CDR3 nucleotides: TGCGCCAGCGGGGAGGCGGCTAGCGGCTTCCAAGAGACCCAGTACTTC. Together with reference TRBV5-1 and TRBJ2-5, the CDR3 gives the full variable domain: KAGVTQTPRYLIKTRGQQVTLSCSPISGHRSVSWYQQTPGQGLQFLFEYFSETQRNKGNFPGRFSGRQFSNSRSEMNVSTLELGDSALYLCASGEAASGFQETQYFGPGTRLLVL.

The rearrangement links TRBV15 to TRBJ2-3, with D perhaps matching TRBD2 (6 bases). The CDR3 contains 15 residues. Per the germline V gene, CDR1 is LNHNV and CDR2 is YYDKDF (reference sequence). The ends were cut back, 4 bases at V and 0 bases at J, with 11 bases in the middle. Here the CDR3 DNA reads TGTGCCACCAGCAAGGCTAGCGAGAGCACAGATACGCAGTATTTT. Its translation: CATSKASESTDTQYF. Drawing the rest from reference TRBV15 and TRBJ2-3, the complete variable domain is DAMVIQNPRYQVTQFGKPVTLSCSQTLNHNVMYWYQQKSSQAPKLLFHYYDKDFNNEADTPDNFQSRRPNTSFCFLDIRSPGLGDTAMYLCATSKASESTDTQYFGPGTRLTVL.

The rearrangement uses TRBV7-2 and TRBJ1-4; the match to TRBD1 covers 7 bases. The CDR3 extends over 16 amino acids. With V trimmed by 0 bases and J by 8 bases, 9 bases remained unmatched. Germline V gives CDR1 SGHTA, CDR2 FQGNSA. The CDR3, as DNA: TGTGCCAGCAGCTTAGCCCCCCAGGGGGTGGGAGAAAAACTGTTTTTT. Translated: CASSLAPQGVGEKLFF.

This chain uses TRBV27 with TRBJ2-7; 11 bases map to TRBD2. The CDR3 spans 14 residues. Germline loops: CDR1 MNHEY, CDR2 SMNVEV (reference sequence). Trimming cost V 4 bases and J 5 bases; bases outside gene matches: 4. The CDR3 loop is CASSSIAGGNEQYF. The CDR3, as DNA: TGTGCCAGCAGTTCAATAGCGGGGGGGAACGAGCAGTACTTC.

This clonotype has more than one count but fewer than ten. The genes are TRBV12-3 or TRBV12-4 and TRBJ1-1; the D gene is possibly TRBD1 (6 bases). V dropped 3 bases and J dropped 11 bases, with 10 bases sitting between them. CDR3 length equals 11 residues. The CDR3 DNA reads TGTGCCAGCAGTTTGGGCAGGGGTGCTTTCTTT. Translating gives CASSLGRGAFF.

This clonotype showed up just a few times. This chain links TRBV7-6 with TRBJ2-2, with TRBD2 matching over 12 bases. The germline V gene has CDR1 SGHVS and CDR2 FNYEAQ. With V trimmed by 5 bases and J by 7 bases, 8 bases remained unmatched. CDR3 length equals 16 residues. The CDR3 protein is CASSRQTSGSGGELFF. The CDR3 nucleotides read TGTGCCAGCAGCCGACAGACTAGCGGGAGTGGCGGGGAGCTGTTTTTT.

This clonotype was observed a handful of times. The chain employs TRBV20-1 and TRBJ2-3, with TRBD2 identical over 8 bases. Germline-derived CDR1 and CDR2 are DFQATT and SNEGSKA (reference sequence). The CDR3 sequence is 16 residues long. The trim removed 2 bases at V and 0 bases at J, leaving 7 bases unmatched. The chain's CDR3 is CSARSGLAKSTDTQYF. In nucleotides, the CDR3 is TGCAGTGCTAGATCAGGACTAGCAAAGAGCACAGATACGCAGTATTTT.

The chain carries TRBV10-3 and TRBJ2-3; D might be TRBD1 (6 bases). This CDR3 spans 14 amino acids. Germline CDR1 reads ENHRY; CDR2 reads SYGVKD. V was clipped by 4 bases and J by 1 base, with 9 bases between them. The CDR3 coding sequence is TGTGCCATCAGTGTGTCAGGGGGCACAGATACGCAGTATTTT. Translated: CAISVSGGTDTQYF.